Listed below are T cell receptor beta chains from one sample, sequenced in a study of blood T cell repertoires in COVID-19. Data came from immunoSEQ multiplex PCR; TCRdb stores just in-frame clones and leaves some out. The sample includes hundreds of thousands of clones, about 90% of them seen just once. The sample taken for sequencing was peripheral blood. The receptors derive from a man aged 40-49 years with acute or convalescent COVID-19. The CDR3 runs from the conserved cysteine through the conserved F or W. The D gene is left open where the match is weak. Size is omitted from some rows. Given values are once, few, many or a class for expanded clones.

TRBD2	TRBV2	-	TRBJ2-7	TGTGCCAGCAGTGGCGGGAGATACGAGCAGTACTTC	CASSGGRYEQYF
TRBD1	TRBV7-2	once	TRBJ2-7	TGTGCCAGCAGCTTAGCTGGGCAGGGGGCCTACGAGCAGTACTTC	CASSLAGQGAYEQYF
TRBD2	TRBV4-2	-	TRBJ2-3	TGTGCCAGCAGCCAAAGACTAGCGGGGGGAAGCACAGATACGCAGTATTTT	CASSQRLAGGSTDTQYF
TRBD1	TRBV28	-	TRBJ1-3	TGTGCCAGCAGTTGGACAGGGAACACCATATATTTT	CASSWTGNTIYF
TRBD2	TRBV29-1	-	TRBJ2-7	TGCAGCGTGCGGGGACTAGCGGGATCAGATGAGCAGTACTTC	CSVRGLAGSDEQYF
TRBD1	TRBV6-5	-	TRBJ2-2	TGTGCCAGCAGTTACTCGACAGGGGAGACCGGGGAGCTGTTTTTT	CASSYSTGETGELFF
-	TRBV27	-	TRBJ1-2	TGTGCCAGCAGTACCAGGGTTGGATATGGCTACACCTTC	CASSTRVGYGYTF
TRBD1	TRBV6-6	-	TRBJ2-2	TGTGCCAGCAGTTACGGACAGGGGCCGGGCGGGGAGCTGTTTTTT	CASSYGQGPGGELFF
-	TRBV11-3	-	TRBJ2-7	TGTGCCAGCAGCCGACCCGGGGGCGAGCAGTACTTC	CASSRPGGEQYF
TRBD1	TRBV27	-	TRBJ1-5	TGTGCCAGCAGTAGGACAGGGGGCATCGTCAATCAGCCCCAGCATTTT	CASSRTGGIVNQPQHF
-	TRBV6-4	-	TRBJ1-2	TGTGCCAGCACCGAGATACAGGGACATAACTATGGCTACACCTTC	CASTEIQGHNYGYTF
-	TRBV9	-	TRBJ2-1	TGTGCCAGCAGCGTAGCGGGGAGCGGAACGGGTGAGCAGTTCTTC	CASSVAGSGTGEQFF
TRBD1	TRBV19	-	TRBJ1-5	TGTGCCAGTAGTAAACTAATTACAGGGGGTCACCAGCCCCAGCATTTT	CASSKLITGGHQPQHF
TRBD1	TRBV28	once	TRBJ1-2	TGTGCCAGCAGCCGAAGGGGACAGGGAAAATATGGCTACACCTTC	CASSRRGQGKYGYTF
TRBD1	TRBV7-4	-	TRBJ1-4	TGTGCCAGCAGCTTCAAAACAGGGGCCGCGACCGATGAAAAACTGTTTTTT	CASSFKTGAATDEKLFF
-	TRBV11-1	-	TRBJ2-5	TGTGCCAGCACCTTGCAGGGTGGATTAGAAGAGACCCAGTACTTC	CASTLQGGLEETQYF
-	TRBV19	-	TRBJ1-5	TGTGCCAGTAGTTGGTACAGGGCAAGCAATCAGCCCCAGCATTTT	CASSWYRASNQPQHF
-	TRBV4-1	-	TRBJ2-5	TGCGCCAACAGCCAAGAAGGGCGGGCTCAAGAGACCCAGTACTTC	CANSQEGRAQETQYF
TRBD1	TRBV6-2/TRBV6-3	-	TRBJ2-1	TGTGCCAGCAGCCAGGACAGGAGAGTCCACAATGAGCAGTTCTTC	CASSQDRRVHNEQFF
TRBD1	TRBV28	-	TRBJ2-7	TGTGCCAGCAGTTTATTCCTAGAGGGGGCAGGGGAGCAGTACTTC	CASSLFLEGAGEQYF
TRBD1	TRBV19	-	TRBJ2-3	TGTGCCAGTAGTCCCCGGACAGGGTTGAGCACAGATACGCAGTATTTT	CASSPRTGLSTDTQYF
-	TRBV5-4	-	TRBJ2-7	TGTGCCAGCAGCTTGGATCTCTCAGGGGCGACCTACGAGCAGTACTTC	CASSLDLSGATYEQYF
-	TRBV23-1	-	TRBJ1-2	TGCGCCAGCAGTCAAAGGGAGCTGAGGTACACTTTTATATGCTATGGCTACACCTTC	CASSQRELRYTFICYGYTF
-	TRBV4-1	-	TRBJ2-7	TGCGCCAGCAGCCAAGAGGCACCCGCCTCCTACGAGCAGTACTTC	CASSQEAPASYEQYF